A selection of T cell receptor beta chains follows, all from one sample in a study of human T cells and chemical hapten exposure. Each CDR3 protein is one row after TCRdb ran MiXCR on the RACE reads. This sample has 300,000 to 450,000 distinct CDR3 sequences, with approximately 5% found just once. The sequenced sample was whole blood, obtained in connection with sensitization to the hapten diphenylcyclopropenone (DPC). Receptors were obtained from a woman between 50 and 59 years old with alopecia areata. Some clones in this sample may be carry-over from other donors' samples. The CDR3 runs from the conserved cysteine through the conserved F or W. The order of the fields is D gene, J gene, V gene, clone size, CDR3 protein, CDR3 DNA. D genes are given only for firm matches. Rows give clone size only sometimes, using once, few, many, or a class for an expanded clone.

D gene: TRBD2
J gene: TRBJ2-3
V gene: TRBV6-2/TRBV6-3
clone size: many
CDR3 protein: CASKWRASGEAQYF
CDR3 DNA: TGTGCCAGCAAGTGGCGGGCTAGCGGGGAAGCGCAGTATTTT

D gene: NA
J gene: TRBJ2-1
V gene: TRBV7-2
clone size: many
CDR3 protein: CASSLPMRGLLVDEQFF
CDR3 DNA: TGTGCCAGCAGCTTGCCAATGAGGGGACTGTTGGTCGATGAGCAGTTCTTC

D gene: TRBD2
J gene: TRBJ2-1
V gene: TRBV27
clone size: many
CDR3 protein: CASRRGGAYNEQFF
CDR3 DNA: TGTGCCAGCAGGCGGGGGGGTGCCTACAATGAGCAGTTCTTC

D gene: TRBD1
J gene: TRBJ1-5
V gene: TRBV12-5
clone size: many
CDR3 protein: CASGLVLGQVYNQPQHF
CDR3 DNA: TGTGCTAGTGGTTTGGTACTAGGACAGGTATACAATCAGCCCCAGCATTTT

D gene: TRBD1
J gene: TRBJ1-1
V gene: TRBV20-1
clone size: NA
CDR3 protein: CSARDRRQGSTEAFF
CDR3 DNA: TGCAGTGCTAGAGATCGTCGACAGGGTTCCACTGAAGCTTTCTTT

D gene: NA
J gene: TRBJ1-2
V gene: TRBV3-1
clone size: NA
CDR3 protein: CASSQVGGEVDGYTF
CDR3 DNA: TGTGCCAGCAGCCAAGTTGGGGGGGAAGTAGATGGCTACACCTTC

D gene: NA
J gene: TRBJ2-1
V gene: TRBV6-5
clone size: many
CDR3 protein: CASSSRAREQFF
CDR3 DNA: TGTGCCAGCAGTTCCAGGGCCCGGGAGCAGTTCTTC

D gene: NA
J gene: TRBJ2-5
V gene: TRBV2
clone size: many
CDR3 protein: CASNRNQETQYF
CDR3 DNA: TGTGCCAGCAACCGGAATCAAGAGACCCAGTACTTC

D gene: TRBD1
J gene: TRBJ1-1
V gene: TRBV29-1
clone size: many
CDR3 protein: CSAGQEVEAFF
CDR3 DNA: TGCAGCGCTGGACAGGAAGTAGAAGCTTTCTTT

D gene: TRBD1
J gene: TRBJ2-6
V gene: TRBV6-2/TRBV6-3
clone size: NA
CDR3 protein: CASSYASGTGWPGANVLTF
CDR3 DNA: TGTGCCAGCAGTTACGCTTCCGGGACAGGGTGGCCCGGGGCCAACGTCCTGACTTTC

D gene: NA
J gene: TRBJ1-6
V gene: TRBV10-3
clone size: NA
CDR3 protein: CAIRLQGVDSPLHF
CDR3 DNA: TGTGCCATCAGGTTACAGGGTGTTGATTCACCCCTCCACTTT

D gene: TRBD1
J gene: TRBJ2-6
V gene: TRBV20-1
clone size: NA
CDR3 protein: CSAKQGSSGANVLTF
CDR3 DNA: TGCAGTGCTAAACAGGGGAGCTCTGGGGCCAACGTCCTGACTTTC

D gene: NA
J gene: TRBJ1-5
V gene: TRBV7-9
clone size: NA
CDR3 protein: CASSPGTQPQHF
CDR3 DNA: TGTGCCAGCAGCCCCGGGACCCAGCCCCAGCATTTT

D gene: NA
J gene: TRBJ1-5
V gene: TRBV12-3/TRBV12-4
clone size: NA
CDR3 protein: CASSANSGGNQPQHF
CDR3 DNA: TGTGCCAGCAGTGCGAACAGTGGGGGCAATCAGCCCCAGCATTTT

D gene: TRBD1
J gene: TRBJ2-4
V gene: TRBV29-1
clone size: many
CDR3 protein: CSVVAGTGSQNIQYF
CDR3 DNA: TGCAGCGTAGTTGCCGGGACAGGATCCCAAAACATTCAGTACTTC

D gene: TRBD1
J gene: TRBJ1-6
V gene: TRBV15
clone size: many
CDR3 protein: CATSREGGLDSPLHF
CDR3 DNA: TGTGCCACCAGCAGAGAAGGGGGCCTGGATTCACCCCTCCACTTT

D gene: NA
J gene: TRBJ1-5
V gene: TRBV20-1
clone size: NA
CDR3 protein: CSARDGRVSNQPQHF
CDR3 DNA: TGCAGTGCTAGAGATGGGAGGGTCAGCAATCAGCCCCAGCATTTT

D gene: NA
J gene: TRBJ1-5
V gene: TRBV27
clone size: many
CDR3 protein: CASSLNRHNQPQHF
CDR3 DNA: TGTGCCAGCAGTTTGAACAGGCACAATCAGCCCCAGCATTTT

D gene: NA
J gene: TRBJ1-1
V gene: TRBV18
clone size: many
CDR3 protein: CASSPFEENTEAFF
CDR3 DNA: TGTGCCAGCTCACCATTCGAGGAGAACACTGAAGCTTTCTTT

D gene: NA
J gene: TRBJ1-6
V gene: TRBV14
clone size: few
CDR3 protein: CASSQTDNSPLHF
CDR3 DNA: TGTGCCAGCTCCCAGACGGATAATTCACCCCTCCACTTT

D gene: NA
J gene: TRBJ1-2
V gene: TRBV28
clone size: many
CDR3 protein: CASSFSIGGLGGYTF
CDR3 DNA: TGTGCCAGCAGTTTCTCTATTGGGGGCCTGGGGGGCTACACCTTC

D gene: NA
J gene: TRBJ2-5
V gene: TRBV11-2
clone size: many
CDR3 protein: CASSVIRGETQYF
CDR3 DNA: TGTGCCAGCAGCGTGATCAGGGGAGAGACCCAGTACTTC

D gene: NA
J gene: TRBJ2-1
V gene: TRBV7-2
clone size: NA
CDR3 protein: CASSLVTGGEQFF
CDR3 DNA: TGTGCCAGCAGCTTAGTTACGGGTGGTGAGCAGTTCTTC

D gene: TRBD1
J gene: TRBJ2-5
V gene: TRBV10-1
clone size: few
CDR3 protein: CASSRTGPAETQYF
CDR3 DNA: TGCGCCAGCAGTCGGACAGGGCCTGCGGAGACCCAGTACTTC

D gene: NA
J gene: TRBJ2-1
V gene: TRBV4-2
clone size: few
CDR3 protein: CASSQVSLIHEQFF
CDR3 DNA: TGTGCCAGCAGCCAAGTCAGTTTGATCCATGAGCAGTTCTTC

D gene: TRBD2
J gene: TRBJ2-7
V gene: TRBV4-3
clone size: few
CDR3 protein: CASSQDTGGTFGGSYEQYF
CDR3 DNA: TGCGCCAGCAGCCAAGATACGGGGGGGACCTTCGGGGGATCCTACGAGCAGTACTTC

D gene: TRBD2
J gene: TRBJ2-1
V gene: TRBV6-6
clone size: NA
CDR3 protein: CASRHPETSGTNEQFF
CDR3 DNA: TGTGCCAGCAGACACCCGGAAACTAGCGGGACAAATGAGCAGTTCTTC

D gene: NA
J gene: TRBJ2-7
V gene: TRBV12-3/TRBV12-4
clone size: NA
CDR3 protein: CASSLKLSSYEQYF
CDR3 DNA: TGTGCCAGCAGTTTAAAGCTTAGCTCCTACGAGCAGTACTTC

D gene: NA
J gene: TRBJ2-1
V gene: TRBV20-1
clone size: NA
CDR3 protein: CSATPSGEQFF
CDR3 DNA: TGCAGTGCTACCCCTTCGGGTGAGCAGTTCTTC

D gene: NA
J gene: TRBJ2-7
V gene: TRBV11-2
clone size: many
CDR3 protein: CASSLATDYEQYF
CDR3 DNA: TGTGCCAGCAGCTTAGCGACGGACTACGAGCAGTACTTC

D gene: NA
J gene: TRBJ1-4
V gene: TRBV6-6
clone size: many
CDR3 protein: CASSYASRQEKLFF
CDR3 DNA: TGTGCCAGCAGTTACGCGAGCCGTCAGGAAAAACTGTTTTTT

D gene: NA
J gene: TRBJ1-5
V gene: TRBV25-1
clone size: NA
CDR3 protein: CASRGGQPQHF
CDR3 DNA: TGTGCCAGCAGAGGGGGTCAGCCCCAGCATTTT

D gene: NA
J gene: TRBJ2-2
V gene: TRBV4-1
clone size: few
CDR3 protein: CASGTPSRGTGELFF
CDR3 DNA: TGCGCCAGCGGGACACCTTCAAGAGGAACCGGGGAGCTGTTTTTT

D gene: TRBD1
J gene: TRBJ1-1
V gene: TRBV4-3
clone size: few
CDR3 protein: CASSHLSGQGEAFF
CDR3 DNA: TGCGCCAGCAGCCACCTGTCGGGACAGGGGGAAGCTTTCTTT

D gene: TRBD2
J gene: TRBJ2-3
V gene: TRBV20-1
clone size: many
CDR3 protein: CSASDRLAGAWGTDTQYF
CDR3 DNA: TGCAGTGCTAGCGATCGCCTAGCGGGGGCTTGGGGCACAGATACGCAGTATTTT

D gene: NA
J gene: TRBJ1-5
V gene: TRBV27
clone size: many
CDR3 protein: CASSFIPSVENQPQHF
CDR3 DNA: TGTGCCAGCAGTTTCATACCCTCAGTGGAGAATCAGCCCCAGCATTTT

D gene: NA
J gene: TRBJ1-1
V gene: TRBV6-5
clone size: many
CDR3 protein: CASSYSSGRGNTEAFF
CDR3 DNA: TGTGCCAGCAGTTACTCCTCGGGGAGGGGAAACACTGAAGCTTTCTTT

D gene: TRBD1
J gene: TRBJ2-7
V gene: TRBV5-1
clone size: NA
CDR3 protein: CASSSGQGPGSEQYF
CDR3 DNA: TGCGCCAGCAGCTCGGGACAGGGGCCGGGGAGCGAGCAGTACTTC

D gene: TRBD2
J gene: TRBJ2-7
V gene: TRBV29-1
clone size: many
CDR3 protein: CSVAQRGPYEQYF
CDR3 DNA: TGCAGCGTTGCCCAGCGGGGCCCCTACGAGCAGTACTTC

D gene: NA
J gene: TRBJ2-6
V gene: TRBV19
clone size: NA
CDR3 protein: CASRTQSGANVLTF
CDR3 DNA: TGTGCCAGTCGTACTCAATCTGGGGCCAACGTCCTGACTTTC

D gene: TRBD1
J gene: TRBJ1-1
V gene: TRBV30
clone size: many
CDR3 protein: CAWGGQITEAFF
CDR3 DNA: TGTGCCTGGGGGGGACAGATCACTGAAGCTTTCTTT

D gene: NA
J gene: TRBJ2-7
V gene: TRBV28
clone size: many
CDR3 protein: CATTPGSYEQYF
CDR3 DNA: TGTGCCACCACGCCTGGATCCTACGAGCAGTACTTC

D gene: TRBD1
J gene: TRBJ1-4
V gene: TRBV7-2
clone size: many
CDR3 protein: CASSLGRGKLFF
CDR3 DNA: TGTGCCAGCAGCTTAGGCAGGGGGAAACTGTTTTTT

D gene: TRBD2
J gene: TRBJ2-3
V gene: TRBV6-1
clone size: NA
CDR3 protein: CASSSSGTSTDTQYF
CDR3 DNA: TGTGCCAGCAGTAGTAGCGGGACTAGCACAGATACGCAGTATTTT

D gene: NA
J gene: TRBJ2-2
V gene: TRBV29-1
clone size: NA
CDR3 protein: CSVERGFNTGELFF
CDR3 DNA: TGCAGCGTTGAGAGGGGGTTCAACACCGGGGAGCTGTTTTTT